This T cell receptor beta chain stems from a study of OX40 agonist ivuxolimab in advanced cancers. Clones were read by immunoSEQ multiplex PCR, and TCRdb kept only the in-frame ones, dropping some. This sample has about 80,000 clones, with about four fifths found just once. Trimming removed 7 bases at V and 3 bases at J, with 13 bases between. This CDR3 contains 14 residues. Per the germline V gene, CDR1 is SNHLY and CDR2 is FYNNEI. This clone came up once. The receptor comes from an adult with an advanced solid tumor such as melanoma, head and neck, liver or kidney cancer. Sequenced here: CD4+ or CD8+ T cells sorted from blood, sampled in a trial of the OX40 agonist ivuxolimab. The chain carries TRBV2 and TRBJ2-1, with unresolved D. The CDR3 sequence: CASNSVLFYNEQFF. The CDR3 coding sequence is TGTGCCAGCAATTCAGTTCTCTTCTACAATGAGCAGTTCTTC.